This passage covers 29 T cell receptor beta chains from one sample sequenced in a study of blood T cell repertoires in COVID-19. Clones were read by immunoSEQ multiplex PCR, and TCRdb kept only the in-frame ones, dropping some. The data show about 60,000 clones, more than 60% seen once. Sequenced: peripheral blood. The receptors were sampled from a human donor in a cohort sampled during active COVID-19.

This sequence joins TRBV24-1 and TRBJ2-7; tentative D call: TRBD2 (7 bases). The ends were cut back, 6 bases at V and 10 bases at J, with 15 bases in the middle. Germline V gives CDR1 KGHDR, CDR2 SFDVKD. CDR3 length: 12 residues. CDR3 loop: CATSSFGGLQYF. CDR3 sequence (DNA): TGTGCCACCAGTAGTTTCGGGGGGCTACAGTACTTC.

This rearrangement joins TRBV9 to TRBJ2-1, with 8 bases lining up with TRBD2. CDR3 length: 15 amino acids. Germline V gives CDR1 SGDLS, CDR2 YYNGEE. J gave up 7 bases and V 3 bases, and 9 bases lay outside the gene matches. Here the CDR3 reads CASSDPGLVMNEQFF. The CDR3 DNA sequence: TGTGCCAGCAGCGACCCGGGACTAGTAATGAATGAGCAGTTCTTC.

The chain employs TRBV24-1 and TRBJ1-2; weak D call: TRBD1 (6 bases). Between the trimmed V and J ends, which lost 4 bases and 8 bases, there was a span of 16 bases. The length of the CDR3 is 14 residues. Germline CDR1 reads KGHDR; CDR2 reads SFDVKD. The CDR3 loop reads CATSEGGQIMGYTF. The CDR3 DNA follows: TGTGCCACCAGTGAAGGGGGACAAATTATGGGCTACACCTTC.

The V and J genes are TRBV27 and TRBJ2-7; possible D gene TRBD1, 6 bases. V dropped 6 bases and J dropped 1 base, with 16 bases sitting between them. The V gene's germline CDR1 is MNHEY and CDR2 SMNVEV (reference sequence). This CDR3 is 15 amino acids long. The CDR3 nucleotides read TGTGCCAGCAGCGGCCCCGGGACAAATTCCTACGAGCAGTACTTC. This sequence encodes CASSGPGTNSYEQYF.

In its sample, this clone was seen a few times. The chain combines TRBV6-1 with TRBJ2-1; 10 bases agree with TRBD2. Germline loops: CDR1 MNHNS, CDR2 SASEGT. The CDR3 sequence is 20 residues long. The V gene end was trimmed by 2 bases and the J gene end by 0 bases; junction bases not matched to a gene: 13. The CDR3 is CASSERGSGRPSSSYNEQFF. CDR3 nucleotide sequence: TGTGCCAGCAGTGAACGAGGTAGCGGGAGGCCAAGCAGCTCCTACAATGAGCAGTTCTTC.

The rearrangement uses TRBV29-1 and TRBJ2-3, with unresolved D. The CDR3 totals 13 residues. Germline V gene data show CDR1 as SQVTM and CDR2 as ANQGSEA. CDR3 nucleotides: TGCAGTTACGCCGCCCCCTACACAGATACGCAGTATTTT. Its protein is CSYAAPYTDTQYF.

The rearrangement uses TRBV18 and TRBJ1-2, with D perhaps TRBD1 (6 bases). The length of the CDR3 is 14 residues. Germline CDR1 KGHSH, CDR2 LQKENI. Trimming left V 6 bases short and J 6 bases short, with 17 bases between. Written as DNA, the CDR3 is TGTGCCAGCTCCCCGGGAAGGGACAACCATGGCTACACCTTC. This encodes CASSPGRDNHGYTF.

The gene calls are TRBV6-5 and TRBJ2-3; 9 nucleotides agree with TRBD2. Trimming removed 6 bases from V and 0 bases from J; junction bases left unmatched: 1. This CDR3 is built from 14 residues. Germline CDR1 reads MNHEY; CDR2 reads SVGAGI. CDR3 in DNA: TGTGCCAGCAGCCTAGCGGGAAGCACAGATACGCAGTATTTT. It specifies CASSLAGSTDTQYF.

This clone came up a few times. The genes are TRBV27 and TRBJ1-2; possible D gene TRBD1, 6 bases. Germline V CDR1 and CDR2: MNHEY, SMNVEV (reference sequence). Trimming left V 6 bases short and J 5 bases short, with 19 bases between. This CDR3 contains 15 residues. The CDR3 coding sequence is TGTGCCAGCAGCAATCCTCGCACAGGGACATATGGCTACACCTTC. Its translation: CASSNPRTGTYGYTF.

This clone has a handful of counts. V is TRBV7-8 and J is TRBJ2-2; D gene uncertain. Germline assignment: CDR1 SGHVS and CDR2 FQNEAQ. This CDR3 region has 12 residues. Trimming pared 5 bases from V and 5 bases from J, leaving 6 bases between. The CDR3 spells CASSRLTGELFF. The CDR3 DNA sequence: TGTGCCAGCAGCCGACTTACCGGGGAGCTGTTTTTT.

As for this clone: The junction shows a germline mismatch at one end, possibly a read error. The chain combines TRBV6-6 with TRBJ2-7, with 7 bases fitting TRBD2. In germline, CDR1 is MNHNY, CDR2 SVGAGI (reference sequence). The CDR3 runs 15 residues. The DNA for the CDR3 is TGTGCCAGCAGACACGAGCGGGAAGACTCCGACGAGCAGTACTTC. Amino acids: CASRHEREDSDEQYF.

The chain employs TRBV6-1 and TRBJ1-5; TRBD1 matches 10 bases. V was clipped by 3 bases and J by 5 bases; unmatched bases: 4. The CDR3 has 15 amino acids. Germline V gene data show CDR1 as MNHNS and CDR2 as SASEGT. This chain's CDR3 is CASSDPGQGDQPQHF. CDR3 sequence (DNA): TGTGCCAGCAGTGACCCCGGACAGGGGGATCAGCCCCAGCATTTT.

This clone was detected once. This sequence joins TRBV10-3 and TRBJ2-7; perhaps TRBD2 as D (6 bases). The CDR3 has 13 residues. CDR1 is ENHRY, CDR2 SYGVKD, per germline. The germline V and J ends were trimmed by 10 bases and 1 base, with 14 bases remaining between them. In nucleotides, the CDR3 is TGTGCCACTCTCCGGGACTCGTCCTACGAGCAGTACTTC. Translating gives CATLRDSSYEQYF.

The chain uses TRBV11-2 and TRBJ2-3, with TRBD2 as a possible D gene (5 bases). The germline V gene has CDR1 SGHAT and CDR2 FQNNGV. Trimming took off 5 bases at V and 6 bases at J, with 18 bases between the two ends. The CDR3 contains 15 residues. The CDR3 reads CASSSRGSPRDTQYF. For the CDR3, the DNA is TGTGCCAGCAGCAGCCGGGGATCGCCTCGGGATACGCAGTATTTT.

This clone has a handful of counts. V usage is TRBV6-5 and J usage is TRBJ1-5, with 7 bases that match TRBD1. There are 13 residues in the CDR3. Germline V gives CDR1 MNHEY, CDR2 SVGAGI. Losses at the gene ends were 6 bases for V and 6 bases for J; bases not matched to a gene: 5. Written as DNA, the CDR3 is TGTGCCAGCAGCCGGGACAGAGCTCAGCCCCAGCATTTT. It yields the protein CASSRDRAQPQHF.

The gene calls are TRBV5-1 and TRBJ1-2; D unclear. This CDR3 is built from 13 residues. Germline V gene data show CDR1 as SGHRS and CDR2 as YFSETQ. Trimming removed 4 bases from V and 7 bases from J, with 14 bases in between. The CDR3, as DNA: TGCGCCAGCAGCGAGGGCCCTCCTGCTGGCTACACCTTC. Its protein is CASSEGPPAGYTF.

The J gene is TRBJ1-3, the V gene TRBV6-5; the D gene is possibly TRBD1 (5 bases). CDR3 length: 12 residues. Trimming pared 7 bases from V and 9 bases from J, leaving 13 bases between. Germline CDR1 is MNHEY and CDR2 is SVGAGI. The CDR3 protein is CASKGFDSTIYF. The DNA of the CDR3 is TGTGCCAGCAAGGGCTTCGACAGCACCATATATTTT.

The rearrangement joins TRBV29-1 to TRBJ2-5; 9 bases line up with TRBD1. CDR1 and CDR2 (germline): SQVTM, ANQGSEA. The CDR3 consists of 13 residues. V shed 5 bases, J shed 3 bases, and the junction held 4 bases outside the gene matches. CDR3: CSVSGTGKETQYF. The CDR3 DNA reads TGCAGCGTTTCCGGGACAGGGAAAGAGACCCAGTACTTC.

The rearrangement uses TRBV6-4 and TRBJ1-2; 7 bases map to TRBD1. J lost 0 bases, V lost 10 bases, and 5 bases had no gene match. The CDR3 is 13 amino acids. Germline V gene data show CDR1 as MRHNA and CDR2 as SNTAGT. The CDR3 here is CATRDSSNYGYTF. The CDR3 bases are TGTGCCACCCGGGACAGCTCTAACTATGGCTACACCTTC.

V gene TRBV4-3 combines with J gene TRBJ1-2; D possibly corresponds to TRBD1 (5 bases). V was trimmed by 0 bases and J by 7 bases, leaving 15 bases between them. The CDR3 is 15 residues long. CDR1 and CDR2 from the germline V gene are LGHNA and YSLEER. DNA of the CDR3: TGCGCCAGCAGCCAAGATCGGTGGCAGGGTACTGGCTACACCTTC. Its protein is CASSQDRWQGTGYTF.

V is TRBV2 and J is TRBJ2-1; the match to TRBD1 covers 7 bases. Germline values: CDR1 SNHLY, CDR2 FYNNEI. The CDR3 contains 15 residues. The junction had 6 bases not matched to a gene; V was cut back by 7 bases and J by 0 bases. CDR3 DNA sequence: TGTGCCAGCAAGATACAGGGGATCTCCTACAATGAGCAGTTCTTC. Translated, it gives CASKIQGISYNEQFF.

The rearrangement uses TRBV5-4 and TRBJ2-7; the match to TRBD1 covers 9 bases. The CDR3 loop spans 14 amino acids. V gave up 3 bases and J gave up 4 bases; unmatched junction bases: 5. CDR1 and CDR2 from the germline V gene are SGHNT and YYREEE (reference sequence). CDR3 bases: TGTGCCAGCAGCTGGAGGACAGGGGAATACGAGCAGTACTTC. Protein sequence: CASSWRTGEYEQYF.

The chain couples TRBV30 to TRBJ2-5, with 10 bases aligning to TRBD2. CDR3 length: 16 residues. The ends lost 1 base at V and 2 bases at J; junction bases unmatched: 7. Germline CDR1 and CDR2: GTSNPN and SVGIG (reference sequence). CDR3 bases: TGTGCCTGGAGTGGAGTAGCGGGAGGACGACAAGAGACCCAGTACTTC. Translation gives CAWSGVAGGRQETQYF.

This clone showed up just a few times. CDR3 amino acids: CATVPRVQINEKLFF. Written as DNA, the CDR3 is TGTGCCACCGTTCCGCGGGTCCAAATAAATGAAAAACTGTTTTTT. This rearrangement joins TRBV9 to TRBJ1-4; no clear D. This CDR3 contains 15 residues. CDR1 SGDLS and CDR2 YYNGEE come from the germline V gene. V was trimmed by 9 bases and J by 5 bases, leaving 20 bases between them.

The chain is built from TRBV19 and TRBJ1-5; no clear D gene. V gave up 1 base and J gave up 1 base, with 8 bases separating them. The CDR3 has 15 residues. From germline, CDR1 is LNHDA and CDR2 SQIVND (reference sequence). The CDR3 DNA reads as TGTGCCAGTAGTATAGTAAATGAGAGCAATCAGCCCCAGCATTTT. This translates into CASSIVNESNQPQHF.

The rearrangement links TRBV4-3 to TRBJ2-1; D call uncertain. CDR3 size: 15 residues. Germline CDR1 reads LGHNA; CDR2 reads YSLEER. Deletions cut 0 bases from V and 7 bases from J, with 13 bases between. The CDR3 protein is CASSQEMLRRNEQFF. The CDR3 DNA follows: TGCGCCAGCAGCCAAGAGATGCTACGCCGTAATGAGCAGTTCTTC.

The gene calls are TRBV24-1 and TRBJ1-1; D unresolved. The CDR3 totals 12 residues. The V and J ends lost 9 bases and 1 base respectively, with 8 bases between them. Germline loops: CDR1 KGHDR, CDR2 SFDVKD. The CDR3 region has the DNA TGTGCCACCCGAGGTGAGAACACTGAAGCTTTCTTT. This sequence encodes CATRGENTEAFF.

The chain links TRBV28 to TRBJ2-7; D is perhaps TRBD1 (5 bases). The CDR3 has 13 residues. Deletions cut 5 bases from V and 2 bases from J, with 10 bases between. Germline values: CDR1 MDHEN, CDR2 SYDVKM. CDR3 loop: CASSTRVPYEQYF. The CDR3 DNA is TGTGCCAGCAGTACCAGGGTACCCTACGAGCAGTACTTC.

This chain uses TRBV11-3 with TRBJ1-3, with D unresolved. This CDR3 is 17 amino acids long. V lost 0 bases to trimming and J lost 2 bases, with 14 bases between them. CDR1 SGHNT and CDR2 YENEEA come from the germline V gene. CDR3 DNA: TGTGCCAGCAGCTTAGATTTCCGGGGAGAGGCTGGAAACACCATATATTTT. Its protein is CASSLDFRGEAGNTIYF.